These T cell receptor beta chains were read from a single sample in a study of T cell responses to AZD1222 COVID-19 vaccine. This table comes from immunoSEQ multiplex PCR, and its TCRdb copy is limited to in-frame clones, with some not included. The sample holds around 160,000 clones, over 75% seen once. The sequenced sample was peripheral blood, obtained on day 0 of AZD1222 vaccination. The receptors shown here come from an adult in good health. The CDR3 runs from the conserved cysteine through the conserved F or W. The D gene is left open where the match is weak. Not all rows give a size; the values are once, few, many and, for expanded clones, a class.

v_call,clone_size,j_call,d_call,cdr3_aa,cdr3_nt
TRBV18,-,TRBJ1-5,-,CASSPTENQPQHF,TGTGCCAGCTCACCGACAGAGAATCAGCCCCAGCATTTT
TRBV7-3,once,TRBJ2-3,TRBD2,CASSLTPLAGGPPSTDTQYF,TGTGCCAGCAGCTTAACCCCACTAGCGGGGGGCCCTCCTAGCACAGATACGCAGTATTTT
TRBV7-9,-,TRBJ2-3,TRBD1,CASSLLQGATDTQYF,TGTGCCAGCAGCCTCCTACAGGGGGCGACGGATACGCAGTATTTT
TRBV27,once,TRBJ2-5,TRBD2,CASSRAAASGRRETQYF,TGTGCCAGCAGCCGCGCGGCGGCTAGCGGGAGGCGAGAGACCCAGTACTTC
TRBV18,-,TRBJ2-1,TRBD2,CASSPLAGVYNEQFF,TGTGCCAGCTCACCCCTAGCGGGAGTCTACAATGAGCAGTTCTTC
TRBV19,once,TRBJ1-1,TRBD1,CASSNWDRMNTEAFF,TGTGCCAGTAGTAATTGGGACAGAATGAACACTGAAGCTTTCTTT
TRBV6-4,-,TRBJ2-6,-,CASSPESTGANVLTF,TGTGCCAGCAGCCCAGAATCGACCGGGGCCAACGTCCTGACTTTC
TRBV4-1,-,TRBJ2-3,-,CASSSQGADTQYF,TGCGCCAGCAGCTCCCAGGGTGCAGATACGCAGTATTTT
TRBV20-1,-,TRBJ2-7,TRBD2,CSASEVLAGRYEQYF,TGCAGTGCTAGTGAGGTCCTAGCGGGCCGCTACGAGCAGTACTTC
TRBV6-2/TRBV6-3,-,TRBJ1-2,-,CASSYGTTPYGYTF,TGTGCCAGCAGTTACGGGACAACGCCCTATGGCTACACCTTC
TRBV6-5,-,TRBJ1-3,-,CASRVQGNTIYF,TGTGCCAGCAGAGTTCAGGGAAACACCATATATTTT
TRBV5-1,-,TRBJ2-7,-,CASSLGQYEQYF,TGCGCCAGCAGCTTGGGGCAATACGAGCAGTACTTC
TRBV28,-,TRBJ2-5,-,CASSFYPAAPGFPQETQYF,TGTGCCAGCAGTTTTTACCCCGCGGCCCCAGGGTTCCCACAAGAGACCCAGTACTTC
TRBV4-3,-,TRBJ1-2,-,CASSLRAGDGYTF,TGCGCCAGCAGCCTCCGGGCCGGAGATGGCTACACCTTC
TRBV6-2/TRBV6-3,-,TRBJ2-1,-,CASSYSSDEQFF,TGTGCCAGCAGTTACTCGAGCGATGAGCAGTTCTTC
TRBV12-3/TRBV12-4,-,TRBJ1-5,-,CASSFGQHQPQHF,TGTGCCAGCAGTTTCGGCCAGCATCAGCCCCAGCATTTT
TRBV19,-,TRBJ2-1,TRBD1,CASSPGTGATLFNEQFF,TGTGCCAGTAGTCCCGGGACAGGGGCAACTCTTTTCAATGAGCAGTTCTTC
TRBV28,-,TRBJ2-7,-,CASSLYIGDGSYEQYF,TGTGCCAGCAGTTTATATATTGGGGACGGATCCTACGAGCAGTACTTC
TRBV2,-,TRBJ2-5,TRBD1,CASNPTGGRETQYF,TGTGCCTCCAACCCCACAGGGGGCAGGGAGACCCAGTACTTC
TRBV4-2,-,TRBJ2-2,-,CASSQGTITGELFF,TGTGCCAGCAGCCAAGGAACTATCACCGGGGAGCTGTTTTTT
TRBV2,few,TRBJ2-2,TRBD1,CASRDRDRESGELFF,TGTGCCAGCAGGGACCGGGACAGGGAAAGCGGGGAGCTGTTTTTT
TRBV30,-,TRBJ2-7,-,CAWSVKQDYVEQYF,TGTGCCTGGAGTGTAAAACAGGACTACGTCGAGCAGTACTTC
TRBV10-1,-,TRBJ1-5,-,CASSESTSGQPQHF,TGCGCCAGCAGTGAGTCCACTTCCGGTCAGCCCCAGCATTTT
TRBV19,-,TRBJ1-3,TRBD1,CASSTRTGGSGNTIYF,TGTGCCAGTAGTACCCGGACAGGGGGCTCTGGAAACACCATATATTTT
TRBV29-1,-,TRBJ2-3,TRBD2,CSVTPFTSAGTDTQYF,TGCAGCGTAACTCCTTTCACTAGCGCCGGCACAGATACGCAGTATTTT
TRBV5-5,-,TRBJ1-1,TRBD1,CASSSTTQGTEAFF,TGTGCCAGCAGCTCCACTACACAGGGGACTGAAGCTTTCTTT
TRBV5-1,-,TRBJ2-2,-,CASSLVAEADTGELFF,TGCGCCAGCAGCTTGGTGGCAGAGGCTGACACCGGGGAGCTGTTTTTT
TRBV4-1,-,TRBJ1-4,TRBD1,CASSQAVPGQTYEKLFF,TGCGCCAGCAGCCAAGCAGTCCCGGGACAGACCTATGAAAAACTGTTTTTT
TRBV4-2,-,TRBJ2-1,TRBD1,CASSQEAGGFTSEQFF,TGTGCCAGCAGCCAAGAGGCAGGGGGCTTTACAAGCGAGCAGTTCTTC
TRBV14,-,TRBJ2-1,TRBD2,CASSPGLGIGEQFF,TGTGCCAGCAGCCCCGGACTAGGAATAGGTGAGCAGTTCTTC
TRBV21-1,-,TRBJ2-1,-,CASSRRLAPFF,TGTGCCAGCAGCCGACGACTAGCTCCGTTCTTC
TRBV13,-,TRBJ1-1,-,CASSLGEGNTEAFF,TGTGCCAGCAGCTTAGGAGAGGGGAACACTGAAGCTTTCTTT
TRBV13,once,TRBJ1-6,-,CASSSTGGEGYNSPLHF,TGTGCCAGCAGCTCAACAGGAGGGGAGGGCTATAATTCACCCCTCCACTTT
TRBV11-2,-,TRBJ2-5,-,CASSIRGAGETQYF,TGTGCCAGCAGCATCAGGGGGGCCGGAGAGACCCAGTACTTC
TRBV19,-,TRBJ2-7,TRBD1,CASRSGQGSYEQYF,TGTGCCAGTAGGTCGGGACAGGGAAGCTACGAGCAGTACTTC
TRBV6-2/TRBV6-3,-,TRBJ2-5,-,CASSYGGNRKKTQYF,TGTGCCAGCAGTTACGGAGGGAACAGGAAAAAGACCCAGTACTTC
TRBV6-5,-,TRBJ1-1,-,CASSYPQGGGFAEAFF,TGTGCCAGCAGTTACCCTCAAGGAGGGGGATTCGCTGAAGCTTTCTTT
TRBV11-3,-,TRBJ2-7,TRBD1,CASSPKIRVRDRGHYYEQYF,TGTGCCAGCAGCCCCAAAATCAGGGTGAGGGACAGGGGGCACTACTACGAGCAGTACTTC
TRBV9,-,TRBJ1-4,-,CASSGYSETREKLFF,TGTGCCAGCAGCGGATACAGCGAAACAAGGGAAAAACTGTTTTTT
TRBV2,-,TRBJ1-5,-,CASSVYSNQPQHF,TGTGCCAGCAGTGTATATAGCAATCAGCCCCAGCATTTT
TRBV5-5,-,TRBJ2-6,-,CASSLAVGSGANVLTF,TGTGCCAGCAGCTTGGCCGTAGGTTCTGGGGCCAACGTCCTGACTTTC
TRBV28,-,TRBJ2-7,-,CATFGRSLYEQYF,TGTGCCACCTTCGGACGATCCCTTTACGAGCAGTACTTC
TRBV6-4,few,TRBJ2-3,-,CASSLDGSSTDTQYF,TGTGCCAGCAGCCTGGACGGCTCTAGCACAGATACGCAGTATTTT
TRBV4-2,-,TRBJ1-4,-,CASSLDTSGEKLFF,TGTGCCAGCAGCCTTGACACCTCGGGTGAAAAACTGTTTTTT
TRBV6-5,few,TRBJ1-2,TRBD1,CASRASGTDYGYTF,TGTGCCAGCAGGGCTTCCGGGACAGACTATGGCTACACCTTC
TRBV11-2,-,TRBJ1-1,-,CASSLAGGTGTEAFF,TGTGCCAGCAGCTTAGCGGGCGGGACCGGAACTGAAGCTTTCTTT
TRBV13,-,TRBJ2-1,-,CASSFVDEQFF,TGTGCCAGCAGCTTTGTCGATGAGCAGTTCTTC
TRBV7-2,-,TRBJ2-7,-,CASSLEGLAYEQYF,TGTGCCAGCAGCTTAGAGGGTCTCGCGTACGAGCAGTACTTC
TRBV6-2/TRBV6-3,-,TRBJ2-7,TRBD2,CASSSLLASGDTYEQYF,TGTGCCAGCAGTTCCCTGCTGGCTAGCGGCGATACCTACGAGCAGTACTTC
TRBV3-1/TRBV3-2,-,TRBJ2-1,-,CASSQVRGSVEQFF,TGTGCCAGCAGCCAAGTCAGGGGTTCGGTTGAGCAGTTCTTC
TRBV6-5,-,TRBJ2-3,-,CASSRPSGRTDTQYF,TGTGCCAGCAGCCGCCCCTCTGGTCGCACAGATACGCAGTATTTT
TRBV7-2,once,TRBJ1-3,-,CASSLSGSSGNTIYF,TGTGCCAGCAGCTTATCAGGGAGCTCTGGAAACACCATATATTTT
TRBV4-3,-,TRBJ2-1,TRBD2,CASSQEGLRNEQFF,TGCGCCAGCAGCCAAGAGGGACTACGCAATGAGCAGTTCTTC
TRBV7-9,-,TRBJ1-4,-,CASSSPGTSATNEKLFF,TGTGCCAGCAGCTCTCCAGGGACAAGTGCAACTAATGAAAAACTGTTTTTT
TRBV25-1,-,TRBJ2-3,-,CASSDPQRVTDTQYF,TGTGCCAGCAGTGACCCACAGCGGGTCACAGATACGCAGTATTTT
TRBV14,-,TRBJ2-7,-,CASSQSLPREQYF,TGTGCCAGCAGCCAATCTTTGCCGAGAGAGCAGTACTTC
TRBV24-1,-,TRBJ2-2,-,CATRGPRSNTGELFF,TGTGCCACCAGGGGACCAAGGTCGAACACCGGGGAGCTGTTTTTT